These 25 T cell receptor beta chains were sequenced from one sample in a study of T cells in Graves' hyperthyroidism and ophthalmopathy (dated by TCRdb to the late 2010s). Library generation was performed with multiplex PCR. The instrument given in TCRdb is Illumina HiSeq 2000. TCR beta CDR3 regions were amplified from RNA transcripts. For the first round of RT-PCR on the TCR CDR3, the HTBI primer set was used together with the Qiagen OneStep RT-PCR kit. The public reads were reanalyzed by TCRdb: fastp trimming at Q25, MiXCR alignment, in-frame beta chains only. Identical CDR3 protein sequences are pooled into one entry, listed with their most common genes and DNA. Recorded for this sample are around 290,000 distinct CDR3 sequences; 12% to 15% of them occurred a single time. In total, the top ten clones hold roughly 7.9% of the sample. The sample comprised blood. Receptor source: a woman in her forties with Graves' hyperthyroidism.

This clonotype was seen more than once but under ten times. The chain uses TRBV20-1 and TRBJ2-2, with 8 bases identical to TRBD2. The CDR3 contains 15 residues. Germline lookup yields CDR1 DFQATT and CDR2 SNEGSKA (reference sequence). The V gene end was trimmed by 2 bases and the J gene end by 3 bases; junction bases not matched to a gene: 5. CDR3 in DNA: TGCAGTGCTAGACCGGGAGGGAGGGACACCGGGGAGCTGTTTTTT. It specifies CSARPGGRDTGELFF.

At least ten counts were recorded for this clonotype. The V call is TRBV4-1, the J call TRBJ2-3, with D perhaps TRBD1 or TRBD2 (5 bases each). CDR3 size: 14 residues. Germline V gene sequence: CDR1 MGHRA, CDR2 YSYEKL. The V gene lost 3 bases and the J gene lost 2 bases, with 9 bases spanning the gap. The CDR3 region is CASSQGRFTDTQYF. CDR3 bases: TGCGCCAGCAGCCAGGGACGGTTCACAGATACGCAGTATTTT.

This clonotype was counted ten times or more. The chain couples TRBV6-1 to TRBJ2-7, with a weak D call TRBD2 (6 bases). Looked up from germline, CDR1 is MNHNS and CDR2 is SASEGT. V was clipped by 5 bases and J by 3 bases, with 14 bases between them. This CDR3 comprises 14 residues. CDR3 in DNA: TGTGCCAGCAGTACTCGGGGGACCGTCTACGAGCAGTACTTC. Encoded protein: CASSTRGTVYEQYF.

This clonotype was seen ten or more times. This chain uses TRBV6-1 with TRBJ2-7, with TRBD2 matching over 13 bases. This CDR3 is 16 amino acids long. The V gene's germline CDR1 is MNHNS and CDR2 SASEGT. With V trimmed by 7 bases and J by 4 bases, 10 bases remained unmatched. Here the CDR3 reads CASTRKKLAGGYEQYF. CDR3 coding DNA: TGTGCCAGCACCCGAAAGAAACTAGCGGGAGGGTACGAGCAGTACTTC.

Ten or more counts support this clonotype. J is TRBJ2-3 and V is TRBV7-9; D gene uncertain. Trimming left V 5 bases short and J 1 base short, with 16 bases between. There are 16 residues in the CDR3. CDR1 is SEHNR, CDR2 FQNEAQ, per germline (reference sequence). The CDR3 DNA is TGTGCCAGCAGCCCGGTCCGACTCTCTGGCACAGATACGCAGTATTTT. This translates into CASSPVRLSGTDTQYF.

On this clonotype: This may come from a read error, since a much larger clone is one base off. This chain uses TRBV20-1 with TRBJ2-7, with TRBD2 identical over 11 bases. With V trimmed by 5 bases and J by 5 bases, 5 bases remained unmatched. The CDR3 has 13 residues. From germline, CDR1 is DFQATT and CDR2 SNEGSKA (reference sequence). CDR3 nucleotide sequence: TGCAGTGCTCCGGGACTAGCGGTAAACGAGCAGTACTTC. Its protein is CSAPGLAVNEQYF.

This clonotype has ten or more counts. The chain carries TRBV10-3 and TRBJ2-7; D remains ambiguous. CDR1 and CDR2 (germline): ENHRY, SYGVKD. V gave up 3 bases and J gave up 6 bases, with 18 bases separating them. The CDR3 is 15 residues long. CDR3 region: CAISDPKTPTAEQYF. The CDR3 DNA follows: TGTGCCATCAGTGACCCAAAAACACCTACTGCCGAGCAGTACTTC.

This clonotype was seen at least ten times. The V and J genes are TRBV5-8 and TRBJ1-1, with D perhaps matching TRBD1 (6 bases). The CDR3 contains 15 residues. CDR1 and CDR2 from the germline V gene are SGHTS and YDEGEE. Trimming stripped 4 bases from V and 3 bases from J, with 16 bases between. This CDR3 reads CASSPRTGFDTEAFF. The CDR3 nucleotides read TGTGCCAGCAGCCCGCGAACAGGGTTCGACACTGAAGCTTTCTTT.

On this clonotype itself: With a much larger clone just one base away, this may be a read error. V is TRBV3-1 and J is TRBJ2-7; 9 bases fit TRBD1. V gave up 4 bases and J gave up 6 bases; unmatched junction bases: 13. Germline loops: CDR1 LGHDT, CDR2 YNNKEL (reference sequence). The CDR3 is made up of 16 amino acids. In DNA, the CDR3 is TGTGCCAGCAGCCCATTAACAGGGGGCGCTTCCGCCGAGCAGTACTTC. This encodes CASSPLTGGASAEQYF.

This clonotype was seen many times. The chain employs TRBV2 and TRBJ1-2, with TRBD1 matching over 7 bases. The germline V gene encodes CDR1 SNHLY and CDR2 FYNNEI. This CDR3 comprises 13 residues. The ends lost 8 bases at V and 5 bases at J; junction bases unmatched: 8. In DNA, the CDR3 is TGTGCCAGCCAGGTAGGGACAGCGTATGGCTACACCTTC. It encodes CASQVGTAYGYTF.

In this sample, this clonotype turned up many times. This chain links TRBV29-1 with TRBJ1-1; no firm D call. Germline V CDR1 and CDR2: SQVTM, ANQGSEA. Trimming stripped 8 bases from V and 0 bases from J, with 10 bases between. This CDR3 comprises 12 residues. In nucleotides, the CDR3 is TGCAGCATTCTGCGTATGAACACTGAAGCTTTCTTT. It yields the protein CSILRMNTEAFF.

This clonotype was counted many times. V gene TRBV20-1 combines with J gene TRBJ2-5; D remains unclear. V was shortened by 4 bases and J by 1 base, with 7 bases between the two germline ends. From germline, CDR1 is DFQATT and CDR2 SNEGSKA (reference sequence). The CDR3 length is 12 residues. The CDR3 DNA sequence: TGCAGTGCTACAAGGGTCCAAGAGACCCAGTACTTC. This gives the protein CSATRVQETQYF.

The rearrangement joins TRBV20-1 to TRBJ1-4; a possible D gene is TRBD1 (6 bases). Per the germline V gene, CDR1 is DFQATT and CDR2 is SNEGSKA (reference sequence). This CDR3 has 15 residues. The ends were cut back, 3 bases at V and 4 bases at J, with 15 bases in the middle. DNA for the CDR3: TGCAGTGCTAGGCCCGGCACAGGGAATAATGAAAAACTGTTTTTT. Protein sequence: CSARPGTGNNEKLFF.

With regard to this clonotype: One end of the junction does not line up with germline, which may come from a read error. J is TRBJ2-3 and V is TRBV7-7, with 8 bases matching TRBD2. The V gene's germline CDR1 is SSHAT and CDR2 FNYEAQ (reference sequence). The CDR3 contains 15 residues. In DNA form, the CDR3 reads TGTGCTAGCAGCCCGGGAGGGTCTAGCACAGATACGCAGTATTTT. Translating it yields CASSPGGSSTDTQYF.

This clonotype has at least ten counts. The CDR3 protein is CASSYSMDNYYNEQFF. For the CDR3, the DNA is TGTGCCAGCAGTTACTCAATGGACAACTACTACAATGAGCAGTTCTTC. V is TRBV6-5 and J is TRBJ2-1; D is possibly TRBD1 (5 bases). This CDR3 spans 16 amino acids. Germline CDR1 MNHEY, CDR2 SVGAGI. The V end lost 0 bases, the J end lost 3 bases, and 12 bases lay between the germline ends.

CDR3 sequence reads: CASSIDPSRQQFF. DNA of the CDR3: TGTGCCAGTAGTATAGATCCTTCGCGGCAGCAGTTCTTC. The chain employs TRBV19 and TRBJ2-1, with no clear D. CDR1 is LNHDA and CDR2 is SQIVND in the germline V gene (reference sequence). The CDR3 runs 13 residues. V lost 0 bases to trimming and J lost 11 bases, with 11 bases between them.

The chain carries TRBV20-1 and TRBJ2-7; 11 positions agree with TRBD2. The CDR3 consists of 17 residues. Per the germline V gene, CDR1 is DFQATT and CDR2 is SNEGSKA (reference sequence). V was pared by 6 bases and J by 0 bases, with 13 bases of the junction left unmatched. CDR3 nucleotides: TGCAGTGCCGTCGGTGGGACTAGCGGAGGGAGCTCCTACGAGCAGTACTTC. It yields the protein CSAVGGTSGGSSYEQYF.

This clonotype has at least ten counts. The gene calls are TRBV7-2 and TRBJ2-5; D is unclear. Germline loops: CDR1 SGHTA, CDR2 FQGNSA. This CDR3 region has 15 residues. V was pared by 5 bases and J by 5 bases, with 18 bases between. The CDR3 bases are TGTGCCAGCAGCCGGTCCTTCTCAATAGGGGAGACCCAGTACTTC. Translating gives CASSRSFSIGETQYF.

This clonotype appeared many times. This chain uses TRBV19 with TRBJ1-1; TRBD1 is a possible D gene (6 bases). Germline V gives CDR1 LNHDA, CDR2 SQIVND (reference sequence). This CDR3 is 14 amino acids long. Trimming shortened V by 5 bases and J by 1 base, and 11 bases separated the two germline ends. The CDR3 DNA follows: TGTGCCAGTAGTGGCGGGGGCCGGAACACTGAAGCTTTCTTT. This gives the protein CASSGGGRNTEAFF.

This chain joins TRBV27 and TRBJ2-7; D possibly corresponds to TRBD2 (5 bases). In germline, CDR1 is MNHEY, CDR2 SMNVEV (reference sequence). This CDR3 is 13 amino acids long. The ends were cut back, 5 bases at V and 3 bases at J, with 11 bases in the middle. The CDR3 nucleotides read TGTGCCAGCAGTCGCCGGGATGACTACGAGCAGTACTTC. Translation: CASSRRDDYEQYF.

In nucleotides, the CDR3 is TGTGCCAGCAGTGGAAGCGGGAGGGGGGAGCTGTTTTTT. Translating gives CASSGSGRGELFF. The chain combines TRBV6-1 with TRBJ2-2; 9 bases agree with TRBD2. V lost 4 bases to trimming and J lost 8 bases; unmatched junction nucleotides: 2. Germline values: CDR1 MNHNS, CDR2 SASEGT. The CDR3 is 13 residues long.

Ten or more counts support this clonotype. This chain connects TRBV7-8 to TRBJ1-4; weak D call: TRBD1 (5 bases). The CDR3 is 15 residues long. Germline assignment: CDR1 SGHVS and CDR2 FQNEAQ. V was pared by 0 bases and J by 8 bases, with 13 bases between. CDR3 sequence (DNA): TGTGCCAGCAGCTTAGCGGGGCGGGCGGCGGAAAAACTGTTTTTT. It translates to CASSLAGRAAEKLFF.

The V and J genes are TRBV7-9 and TRBJ1-6; D perhaps matches TRBD1 (6 bases). Germline CDR1 reads SEHNR; CDR2 reads FQNEAQ (reference sequence). V lost 5 bases, J lost 6 bases, and 14 bases lay in between. The CDR3 contains 15 residues. CDR3 in DNA: TGTGCCAGCAGCCCTCGACAGGAGATTAATTCACCCCTCCACTTT. It encodes CASSPRQEINSPLHF.

This clonotype was recorded only once. A much larger clone differs by one base, so this may be a read error. This rearrangement joins TRBV18 to TRBJ2-1; the D gene is possibly TRBD2 (6 bases). The germline CDR1 and CDR2 sequences are KGHSH and LQKENI. This CDR3 has 12 amino acids. Deletions cut 10 bases from V and 6 bases from J, with 13 bases between. The DNA for the CDR3 is TGTGCCACCACGATCGGGAGCAATGAGCAGTTCTTC. Residues: CATTIGSNEQFF.

A word on this clonotype: It may be a read error: a sequence one base away is much more abundant. The rearrangement uses TRBV19 and TRBJ2-3; 9 bases are a match to TRBD2. The CDR3 extends over 14 amino acids. Looked up from germline, CDR1 is LNHDA and CDR2 is SQIVND (reference sequence). The CDR3 DNA reads as TGTGTCAGTAACGCGGGAGGGAGCACAGATACGCAGTATTTT. Its translation is CVSNAGGSTDTQYF.